This T cell receptor (beta chain) was identified during a study of beta chain features in type 1 diabetes. Looking at the study overall: Age, gender and cell yields were alike across patients and healthy donors.

Worth noting for this clone: The target antigen is unknown.

Findings of the study overall: Healthy donors had naive, central memory and Treg TCRB repertoires that appeared less similar than those seen among patients. Within each of all four CD4+ subsets, Type 1 diabetes patients had TCRB CDR3s that were moderately but significantly shorter. PCR might favor shorter templates, equally in patients and controls.

Expressed TCRB transcripts were sequenced because the entire RNA isolate underwent reverse transcription. The assay was immunoSEQ multiplex PCR, and TCRdb's table has in-frame clones only and misses some. Of hundreds of thousands of clones detected, around an eighth appear once; the ten largest clones hold around 0.04%. Germline loops: CDR1 SGHTA, CDR2 FQGNSA. CDR3 size: 14 residues. V lost 5 bases to trimming and J lost 3 bases, with 11 bases between them. Every donor provided one heparinised blood draw, which averaged approximately 100 mL. The chain recombines TRBV7-2 with TRBJ2-4, with TRBD1 as a possible D gene (5 bases). This receptor was identified in a man aged 18 to 35 with type 1 diabetes. Sequenced material: naive CD4+ T cells from blood. Here the CDR3 reads CASSLRQNKNIQYF. DNA of the CDR3: TGTGCCAGCAGCCTCCGACAGAACAAAAACATTCAGTACTTC.